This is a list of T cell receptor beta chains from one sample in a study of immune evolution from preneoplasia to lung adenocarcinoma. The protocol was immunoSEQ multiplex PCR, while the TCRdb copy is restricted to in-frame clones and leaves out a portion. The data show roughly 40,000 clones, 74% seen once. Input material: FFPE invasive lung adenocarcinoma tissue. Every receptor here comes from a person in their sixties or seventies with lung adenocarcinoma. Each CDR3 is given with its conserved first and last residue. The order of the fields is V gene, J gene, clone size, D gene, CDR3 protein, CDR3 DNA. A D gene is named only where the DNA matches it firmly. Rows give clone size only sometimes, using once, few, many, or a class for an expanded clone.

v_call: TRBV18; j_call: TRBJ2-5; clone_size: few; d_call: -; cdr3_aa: CASSPRGETQYF; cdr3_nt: TGTGCCAGCTCACCACGGGGAGAGACCCAGTACTTC
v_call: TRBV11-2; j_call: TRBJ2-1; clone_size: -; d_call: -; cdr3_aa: CASSTNNEQFF; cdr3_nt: TGTGCCAGCAGCACCAACAATGAGCAGTTCTTC
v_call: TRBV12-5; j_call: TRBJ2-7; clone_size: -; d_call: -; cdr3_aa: CASGTVGYEQYF; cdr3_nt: TGTGCTAGTGGGACGGTGGGATACGAGCAGTACTTC
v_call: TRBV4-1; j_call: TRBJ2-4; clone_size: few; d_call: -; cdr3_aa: CASSQSILDTKNIQYF; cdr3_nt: TGCGCCAGCAGCCAATCGATACTGGATACGAAAAACATTCAGTACTTC
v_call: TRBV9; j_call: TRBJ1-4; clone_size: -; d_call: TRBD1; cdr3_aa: CASSPSDRGQGEKLFF; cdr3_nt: TGTGCCAGCAGCCCCTCGGACAGGGGGCAGGGTGAAAAACTGTTTTTT
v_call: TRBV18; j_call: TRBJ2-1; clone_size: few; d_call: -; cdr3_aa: CASSEEWEQFF; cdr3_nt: TGTGCCAGCTCCGAGGAATGGGAGCAGTTCTTC
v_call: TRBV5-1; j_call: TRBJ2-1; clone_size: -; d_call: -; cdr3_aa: CASSRAGAGYNEQFF; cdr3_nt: TGCGCCAGCAGCCGGGCAGGGGCCGGCTACAATGAGCAGTTCTTC
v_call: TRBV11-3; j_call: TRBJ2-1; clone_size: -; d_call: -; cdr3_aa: CASSLVSYNEQFF; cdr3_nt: TGTGCCAGCAGCTTAGTTAGTTACAATGAGCAGTTCTTC
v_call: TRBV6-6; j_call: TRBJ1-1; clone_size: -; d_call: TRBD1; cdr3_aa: CASSRGTGGSTEAFF; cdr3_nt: TGTGCCAGCAGTCGTGGGACAGGGGGTAGCACTGAAGCTTTCTTT
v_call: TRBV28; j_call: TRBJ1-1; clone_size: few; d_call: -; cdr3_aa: CASRRRHEAFF; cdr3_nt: TGTGCCAGCAGACGGAGACATGAAGCTTTCTTT
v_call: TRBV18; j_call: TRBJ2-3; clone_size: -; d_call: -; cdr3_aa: CASSPLRGSGTDTQYF; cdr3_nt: TGTGCCAGCTCACCATTGAGAGGGTCGGGCACAGATACGCAGTATTTT
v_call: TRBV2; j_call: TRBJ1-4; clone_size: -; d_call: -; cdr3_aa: CASRLRENNEKLFF; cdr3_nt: TGTGCCAGCAGGTTAAGGGAGAATAATGAAAAACTGTTTTTT
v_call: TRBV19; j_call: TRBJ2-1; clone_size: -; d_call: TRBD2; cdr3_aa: CASSPGLALQFF; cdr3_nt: TGTGCCAGTAGCCCCGGACTAGCCTTACAGTTCTTC
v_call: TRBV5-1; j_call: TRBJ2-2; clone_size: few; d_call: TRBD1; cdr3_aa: CASSLGTGGLAGELFF; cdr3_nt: TGCGCCAGCAGCTTGGGGACAGGGGGTCTGGCCGGGGAGCTGTTTTTT
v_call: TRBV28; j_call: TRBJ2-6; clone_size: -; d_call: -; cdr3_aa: CASSRGGQGDNVLTF; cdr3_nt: TGTGCCAGCAGTCGGGGGGGACAGGGCGACAACGTCCTGACTTTC
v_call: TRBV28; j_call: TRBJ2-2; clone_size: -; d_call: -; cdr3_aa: CASSPGRRGNTGELFF; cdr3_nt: TGTGCCAGCAGCCCCGGACGGAGGGGAAACACCGGGGAGCTGTTTTTT
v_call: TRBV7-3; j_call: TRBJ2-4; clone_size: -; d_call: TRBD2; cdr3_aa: CASSSSGRGNIQYF; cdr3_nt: TGTGCCAGCAGCTCAAGCGGGAGAGGGAACATTCAGTACTTC
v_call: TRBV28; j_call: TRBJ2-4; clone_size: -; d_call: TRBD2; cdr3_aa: CASSFGGGGRLIQYF; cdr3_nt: TGTGCCAGCAGTTTTGGGGGGGGAGGCCGGCTCATTCAGTACTTC
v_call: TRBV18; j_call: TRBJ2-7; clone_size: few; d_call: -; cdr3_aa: CASSTRQEGSEQYF; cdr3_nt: TGTGCCAGCTCAACAAGACAGGAGGGCTCCGAGCAGTACTTC
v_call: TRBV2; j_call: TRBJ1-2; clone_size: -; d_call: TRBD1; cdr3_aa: CASRGTGVFYGYTF; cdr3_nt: TGTGCCAGCAGGGGGACAGGGGTATTTTATGGCTACACCTTC
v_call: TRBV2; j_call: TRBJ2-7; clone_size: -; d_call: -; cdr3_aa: CASTTRPGSPYEQYF; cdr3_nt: TGTGCCAGCACCACGAGACCCGGGAGTCCTTACGAGCAGTACTTC
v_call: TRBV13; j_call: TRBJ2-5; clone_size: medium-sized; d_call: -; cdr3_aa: CASSLGSGTGKETQYF; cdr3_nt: TGTGCCAGCAGCTTAGGCTCGGGAACAGGGAAAGAGACCCAGTACTTC
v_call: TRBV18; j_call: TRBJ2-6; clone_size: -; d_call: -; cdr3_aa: CASSPPGGSSGANVLTF; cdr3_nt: TGTGCCAGCTCACCACCGGGCGGAAGCTCTGGGGCCAACGTCCTGACTTTC
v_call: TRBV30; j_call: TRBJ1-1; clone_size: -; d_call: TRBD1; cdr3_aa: CAWSSDRPEAFF; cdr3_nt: TGTGCCTGGAGTTCGGACAGGCCTGAAGCTTTCTTT
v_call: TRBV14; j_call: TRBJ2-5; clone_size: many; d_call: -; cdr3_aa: CASSQVERGTQYF; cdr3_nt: TGTGCCAGCAGCCAAGTGGAGAGAGGGACCCAGTACTTC
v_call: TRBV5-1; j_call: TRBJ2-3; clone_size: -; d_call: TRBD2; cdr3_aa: CASSYLRAGTTDTQYF; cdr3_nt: TGCGCCAGCAGCTACCTGAGAGCGGGAACCACAGATACGCAGTATTTT
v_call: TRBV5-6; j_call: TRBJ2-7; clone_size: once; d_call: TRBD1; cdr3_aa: CASSSGQGTYEQYF; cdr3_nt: TGTGCCAGCAGCTCGGGACAGGGCACCTACGAGCAGTACTTC
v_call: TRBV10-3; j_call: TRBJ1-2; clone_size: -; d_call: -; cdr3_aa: CAIRRYGSQYGYTF; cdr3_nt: TGTGCCATCAGAAGATACGGGTCCCAATATGGCTACACCTTC
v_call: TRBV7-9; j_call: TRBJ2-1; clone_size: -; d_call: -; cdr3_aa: CASSIGTDPNEQFF; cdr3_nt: TGTGCCAGCAGCATAGGGACGGACCCCAATGAGCAGTTCTTC
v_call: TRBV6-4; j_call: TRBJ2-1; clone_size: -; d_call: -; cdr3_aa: CASSDDGTHEQFF; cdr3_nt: TGTGCCAGCAGTGACGACGGTACCCATGAGCAGTTCTTC
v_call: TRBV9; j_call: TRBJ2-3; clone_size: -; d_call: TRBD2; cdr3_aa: CASSARSGSDDTQYF; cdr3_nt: TGTGCCAGCAGCGCGCGTAGCGGGAGCGATGATACGCAGTATTTT
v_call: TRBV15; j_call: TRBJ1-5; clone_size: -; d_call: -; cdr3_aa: CATSREEGQASQPQHF; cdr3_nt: TGTGCCACCAGCAGAGAGGAAGGGCAGGCCAGCCAGCCCCAGCATTTT
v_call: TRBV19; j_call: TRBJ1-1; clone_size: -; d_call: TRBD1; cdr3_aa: CASSTYRGPNTEAFF; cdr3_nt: TGTGCCAGTAGTACTTACAGGGGGCCGAACACTGAAGCTTTCTTT
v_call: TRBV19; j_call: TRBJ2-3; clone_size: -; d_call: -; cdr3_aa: CASSIGRSTDTQYF; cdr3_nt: TGTGCCAGTAGTATCGGTCGGAGCACAGATACGCAGTATTTT
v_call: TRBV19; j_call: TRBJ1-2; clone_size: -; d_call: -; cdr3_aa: CASSTPYTDGYTF; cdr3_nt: TGTGCCAGTAGTACCCCATATACGGATGGCTACACCTTC
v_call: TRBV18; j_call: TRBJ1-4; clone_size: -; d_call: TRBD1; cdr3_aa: CASSPGTGQNEKLFF; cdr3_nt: TGTGCCAGCTCGCCCGGGACAGGACAGAATGAAAAACTGTTTTTT
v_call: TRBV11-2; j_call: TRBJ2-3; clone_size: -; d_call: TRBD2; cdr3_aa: CASSFGTSGMAGGDTQYF; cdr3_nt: TGTGCCAGCAGCTTTGGGACTAGCGGGATGGCAGGGGGAGATACGCAGTATTTT
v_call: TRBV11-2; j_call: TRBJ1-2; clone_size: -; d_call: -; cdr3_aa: CASSPSDNYGYTF; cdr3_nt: TGTGCCAGCAGCCCATCGGACAACTATGGCTACACCTTC
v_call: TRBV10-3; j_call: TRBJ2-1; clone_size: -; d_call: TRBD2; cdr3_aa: CAISRIAGPTHEQFF; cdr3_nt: TGTGCCATCAGTCGCATAGCGGGCCCAACCCATGAGCAGTTCTTC
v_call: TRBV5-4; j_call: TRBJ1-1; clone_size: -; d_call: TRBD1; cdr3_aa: CASSKPGQDTNTEAFF; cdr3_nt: TGTGCCAGCAGCAAACCGGGACAGGACACGAACACTGAAGCTTTCTTT
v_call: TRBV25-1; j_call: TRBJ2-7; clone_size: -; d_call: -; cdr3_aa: CASSEPQGEQYF; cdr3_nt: TGTGCCAGCAGTGAACCCCAGGGCGAGCAGTACTTC
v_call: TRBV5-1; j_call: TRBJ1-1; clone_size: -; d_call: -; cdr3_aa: CASSLAGKQAKAFF; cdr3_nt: TGCGCCAGCAGCTTGGCTGGCAAACAGGCTAAAGCTTTCTTT
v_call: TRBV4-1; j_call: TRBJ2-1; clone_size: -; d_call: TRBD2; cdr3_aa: CASSQASGLAGEREQFF; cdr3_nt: TGCGCCAGCAGCCAAGCGTCAGGACTAGCGGGAGAGAGAGAGCAGTTCTTC
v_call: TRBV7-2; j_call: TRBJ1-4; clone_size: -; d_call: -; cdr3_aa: CASSSSGTKLFF; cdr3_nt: TGTGCCAGCAGCTCATCCGGGACAAAGTTGTTTTTT
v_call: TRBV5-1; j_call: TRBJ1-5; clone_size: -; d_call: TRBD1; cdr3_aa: CASSLGTGGYQPQHF; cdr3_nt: TGCGCCAGCAGCTTGGGGACAGGGGGTTATCAGCCCCAGCATTTT
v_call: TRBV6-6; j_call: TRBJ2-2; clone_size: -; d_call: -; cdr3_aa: CAIGGSNTGELFF; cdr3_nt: TGTGCCATAGGGGGAAGTAACACCGGGGAGCTGTTTTTT
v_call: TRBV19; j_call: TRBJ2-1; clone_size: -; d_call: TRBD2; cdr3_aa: CATYPRTSGGNEQFF; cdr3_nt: TGTGCCACCTACCCTCGGACTAGCGGGGGCAATGAGCAGTTCTTC
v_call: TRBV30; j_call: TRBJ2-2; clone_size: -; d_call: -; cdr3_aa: CACAQSGMRRPGELFF; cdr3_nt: TGTGCCTGCGCTCAATCGGGTATGAGGCGGCCCGGGGAGCTGTTTTTT
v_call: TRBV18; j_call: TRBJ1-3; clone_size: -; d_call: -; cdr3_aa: CASSMSSGNTIYF; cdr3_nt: TGTGCCAGCTCAATGAGCTCTGGAAACACCATATATTTT